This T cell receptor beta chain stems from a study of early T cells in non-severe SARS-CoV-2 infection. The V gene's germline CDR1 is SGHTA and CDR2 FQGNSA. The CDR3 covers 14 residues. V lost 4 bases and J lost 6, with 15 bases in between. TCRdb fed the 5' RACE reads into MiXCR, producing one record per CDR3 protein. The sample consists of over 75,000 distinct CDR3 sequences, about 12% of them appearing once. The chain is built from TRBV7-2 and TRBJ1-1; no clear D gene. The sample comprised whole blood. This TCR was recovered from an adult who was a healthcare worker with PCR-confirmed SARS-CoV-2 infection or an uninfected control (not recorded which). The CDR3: CASSSSRGVAEAFF. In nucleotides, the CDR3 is TGTGCCAGCAGCTCGTCACGGGGAGTGGCTGAAGCTTTCTTT. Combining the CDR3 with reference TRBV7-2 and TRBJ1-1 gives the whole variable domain GAGVSQSPSNKVTEKGKDVELRCDPISGHTALYWYRQSLGQGLEFLIYFQGNSAPDKSGLPSDRFSAERTGGSVSTLTIQRTQQEDSAVYLCASSSSRGVAEAFFGQGTRLTVV.